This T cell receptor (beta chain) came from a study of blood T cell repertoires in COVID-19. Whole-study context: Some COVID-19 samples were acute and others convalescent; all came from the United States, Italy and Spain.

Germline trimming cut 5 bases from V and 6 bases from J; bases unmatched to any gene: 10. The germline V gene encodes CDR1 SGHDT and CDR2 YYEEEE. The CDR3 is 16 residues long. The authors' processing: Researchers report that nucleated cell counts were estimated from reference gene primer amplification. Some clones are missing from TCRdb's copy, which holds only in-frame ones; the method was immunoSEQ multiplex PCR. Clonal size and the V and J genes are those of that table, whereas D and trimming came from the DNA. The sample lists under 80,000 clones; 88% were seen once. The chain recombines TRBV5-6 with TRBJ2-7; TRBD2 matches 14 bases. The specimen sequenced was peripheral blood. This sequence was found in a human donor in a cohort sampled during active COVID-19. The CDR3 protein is CASRTGLAGVQGEQYF. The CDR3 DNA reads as TGTGCCAGCAGAACGGGACTAGCGGGAGTGCAGGGCGAGCAGTACTTC.